The present T cell receptor (beta chain) was sequenced within a study of blood T cell repertoires in COVID-19. Some clones are missing from TCRdb's copy, which holds only in-frame ones; the method was immunoSEQ multiplex PCR. The table shows 160,000 or so clones, with 85% to 90% occurring only once. V was clipped by 6 bases and J by 8 bases, with 14 bases between them. The germline gives CDR1 KGHSH, CDR2 LQKENI. The CDR3 consists of 13 residues. The sample was peripheral blood. The receptor comes from a middle-aged woman with acute or convalescent COVID-19. The chain recombines TRBV18 with TRBJ2-1; a weak D match, TRBD2 (6 bases). CDR3 sequence (DNA): TGTGCCAGCTCCCGACGGGAGCCAGATGAGCAGTTCTTC. It specifies CASSRREPDEQFF.